This is a list of T cell receptor beta chains from one sample in a study of monozygotic twins with inflammatory bowel disease. With the 5' RACE reads reprocessed, TCRdb shows one record per CDR3 protein and no DNA. This sample contains around 230,000 distinct CDR3 sequences. Source material: blood. The receptors here all came from a human donor with ulcerative colitis or Crohn's disease, or a healthy co-twin of an affected twin (not recorded which). CDR3s include the opening cysteine and the closing phenylalanine or tryptophan.

V	length	J	CDR3
TRBV12-5	15	TRBJ2-5	CASGASSGGMETQYF
TRBV5-1	16	TRBJ1-4	CASSPGGGATNEKLFF
TRBV18	15	TRBJ1-6	CASSPGDRFGATLHF
TRBV12-3/TRBV12-4	11	TRBJ2-3	CAIPERGTQYF
TRBV7-8	15	TRBJ2-7	CASSLRGQASYEQYF
TRBV20-1	11	TRBJ2-7	CSAGTAYEQYF
TRBV6-1	15	TRBJ2-7	CASSVYPGQTYEQYF
TRBV5-1	14	TRBJ2-3	CASSSLGGLDTQYF
TRBV29-1	14	TRBJ2-7	CSVRDRVSSYEQYF
TRBV20-1	13	TRBJ2-1	CSANRDGHNEQFF
TRBV5-1	16	TRBJ1-1	CASSHRAGGANTEAFF
TRBV5-1	14	TRBJ2-3	CASSLGLSTDTQYF
TRBV5-1	14	TRBJ1-4	CASSFGEGGEKLFF
TRBV20-1	11	TRBJ1-1	CSAYRNTEAFF
TRBV20-1	15	TRBJ2-7	CSAKGFRGSSYEQYF
TRBV2	14	TRBJ2-7	CASSEGQGSYEQYF
TRBV20-1	12	TRBJ1-1	CSATRGNTEAFF
TRBV29-1	11	TRBJ2-1	CSVQGGNEQFF
TRBV11-3	15	TRBJ2-2	CASSSRTGDTGELFF
TRBV5-5	16	TRBJ1-1	CASSLLELGLNTEAFF
TRBV6-1	14	TRBJ1-5	CASRGGDNNQPQHF
TRBV12-5	12	TRBJ1-4	CASGHDVEKLFF
TRBV5-1	15	TRBJ2-5	CASSLEAASVETQYF
TRBV4-1	16	TRBJ1-2	CASSQGLTGNFYGYTF
TRBV19	18	TRBJ2-3	CASSIDGTSGGVADTQYF
TRBV7-9	15	TRBJ1-5	CASSTTGQALQPQHF
TRBV12-3/TRBV12-4	15	TRBJ1-6	CASRTGGGWNSPLHF
TRBV28	12	TRBJ1-6	CANRPPNSPLHF
TRBV20-1	16	TRBJ2-1	CSATSGTSSSYNEQFF
TRBV11-2	15	TRBJ1-1	CASSLGRGMYTEAFF
TRBV29-1	13	TRBJ1-4	CSVNRGPPGELFF
TRBV20-1	15	TRBJ2-3	CSARPGGAGTDTQYF
TRBV7-6	21	TRBJ2-3	CASSLSRDRTGGIFGTDTQYF
TRBV12-3/TRBV12-4	16	TRBJ2-1	CASSSLVGGHGNEQFF
TRBV6-6	14	TRBJ2-3	CASSYRGNADTQYF
TRBV7-8	15	TRBJ2-5	CASLRGTPFVETQYF
TRBV5-1	12	TRBJ2-5	CASSYEGETQYF
TRBV5-1	18	TRBJ2-3	CASSLLPPAGGFTDTQYF
TRBV20-1	15	TRBJ2-3	CSAKWSGGATDTQYF
TRBV3-1	13	TRBJ1-1	CASTGKGSSEAFF
TRBV29-1	16	TRBJ2-1	CSVLSRVGRDYNEQFF
TRBV3-1	14	TRBJ2-3	CASSQRQGASGQYF
TRBV3-1	16	TRBJ1-1	CASAILAGAGNTEAFF